Shown below are 24 T cell receptor beta chains from a single sample sequenced in a study of blood T cells in healthy people across ages. Sample-barcoded 5' priming and a J-beta primer mix drove a second PCR of about 6 to 12 cycles. TCRdb processed the 5' RACE reads anew with MiXCR; each CDR3 protein has one entry. Altogether about 1,500,000 distinct CDR3 sequences are present, roughly 27% being singletons, with the ten largest covering about 7.7%. Sequencing was carried out using blood. These receptors were taken from a woman aged 25 to 45 in good health.

This clonotype occurred many times. V is TRBV15 and J is TRBJ2-7; D is unclear. The CDR3 consists of 12 residues. Germline assignment: CDR1 LNHNV and CDR2 YYDKDF (reference sequence). V was trimmed by 3 bases and J by 0 bases, leaving 3 bases between them. This CDR3 is CATSRVSYEQYF. For the CDR3, the DNA is TGTGCCACCAGCAGGGTCTCCTACGAGCAGTACTTC. The full variable domain, in which reference TRBV15 and TRBJ2-7 provide the parts outside the CDR3, is DAMVIQNPRYQVTQFGKPVTLSCSQTLNHNVMYWYQQKSSQAPKLLFHYYDKDFNNEADTPDNFQSRRPNTSFCFLDIRSPGLGDTAMYLCATSRVSYEQYFGPGTRLTVT.

In this sample, this clonotype turned up a few times. The chain recombines TRBV5-1 with TRBJ1-2, with D tentatively TRBD1 (6 bases). The V gene's germline CDR1 is SGHRS and CDR2 YFSETQ. CDR3 size: 13 residues. V gave up 4 bases and J gave up 7 bases, with 14 bases separating them. The CDR3 loop reads CASSLGQTGGYTF. The CDR3 DNA is TGCGCCAGCAGCCTCGGACAGACAGGTGGCTACACCTTC.

This rearrangement joins TRBV5-1 to TRBJ2-5, with 7 bases fitting TRBD1. The ends lost 6 bases at V and 5 bases at J; junction bases unmatched: 10. Germline V gene lookup returns CDR1 SGHRS and CDR2 YFSETQ. The CDR3 covers 14 residues. CDR3 loop: CASMEQGIRETQYF. The CDR3 DNA reads TGCGCCAGCATGGAACAGGGGATTCGGGAGACCCAGTACTTC.

This clonotype was seen only a few times. One end of the junction is discordant with germline, which a read error may explain. V usage is TRBV6-5 and J usage is TRBJ2-4; D unclear. The CDR3 is 12 residues long. CDR1 and CDR2 (germline): MNHEY, SVGAGI. The CDR3 spells CVSSLTGGEQYF. CDR3 DNA: TGTGTCAGCAGCTTGACCGGTGGAGAGCAGTACTTC.

In this sample, this clonotype turned up a few times. V is TRBV7-2 and J is TRBJ1-1; D uncertain. CDR1 is SGHTA and CDR2 is FQGNSA in the germline V gene. Trimming took 5 bases from V and 1 from J, leaving 20 bases between them. The CDR3 is 17 amino acids. CDR3 protein: CASSPPVGGGKNTEAFF. CDR3 bases: TGTGCCAGCAGCCCGCCGGTGGGTGGAGGGAAGAACACTGAAGCTTTCTTT. The full variable domain, rest sourced from reference TRBV7-2 and TRBJ1-1, is GAGVSQSPSNKVTEKGKDVELRCDPISGHTALYWYRQSLGQGLEFLIYFQGNSAPDKSGLPSDRFSAERTGGSVSTLTIQRTQQEDSAVYLCASSPPVGGGKNTEAFFGQGTRLTVV.

The CDR3 DNA follows: TGTGCCAGCAAGGAGCGGAGCGTTGAGCAGTTCTTC. It yields the protein CASKERSVEQFF. This sequence joins TRBV6-1 and TRBJ2-1; TRBD2 is a possible D gene (5 bases). V was shortened by 7 bases and J by 9 bases, with 13 bases between the two germline ends. Germline lookup yields CDR1 MNHNS and CDR2 SASEGT. The CDR3 consists of 12 residues.

The rearrangement uses TRBV19 and TRBJ1-2, with no clear D. Germline-derived CDR1 and CDR2 are LNHDA and SQIVND (reference sequence). This CDR3 has 14 amino acids. V lost 7 bases, J lost 5 bases, and 17 bases lay in between. For the CDR3, the DNA is TGTGCCAGTAATTCGGGCCGCCCAGATTATGGCTACACCTTC. Translating it yields CASNSGRPDYGYTF.

On this clonotype itself: This clone may be a read error of a much larger clone one base away. The chain employs TRBV2 and TRBJ2-1; 11 nucleotides agree with TRBD1. Germline loops: CDR1 SNHLY, CDR2 FYNNEI. Trimming at V came to 5 bases and at J to 6 bases, leaving 6 bases not matched to a gene. The CDR3 contains 15 residues. The CDR3 loop is CASSKPGTGGNEQFF. The DNA for the CDR3 is TGTGCCAGCAGTAAACCCGGGACAGGGGGCAATGAGCAGTTCTTC.

In this sample, this clonotype turned up a few times. The chain couples TRBV7-6 to TRBJ2-4; D is possibly TRBD2 (5 bases). Looked up from germline, CDR1 is SGHVS and CDR2 is FNYEAQ. The CDR3 has 17 residues. Trimming stripped 3 bases from V and 0 bases from J, with 15 bases between. The DNA for the CDR3 is TGTGCCAGCAGCTTGGGTCATTTCGGACTAGCCAAAAACATTCAGTACTTC. Amino acid sequence: CASSLGHFGLAKNIQYF.

This clonotype was counted between two and nine times. The genes are TRBV7-3 and TRBJ2-7; TRBD2 matches 9 bases. Looked up from germline, CDR1 is SGHTA and CDR2 is FQGTGA. The length of the CDR3 is 16 residues. V was pared by 1 base and J by 7 bases, with 11 bases of the junction left unmatched. CDR3 in amino acids: CASSLKPLAGNNEQYF. CDR3 DNA sequence: TGTGCCAGCAGCTTAAAGCCCCTAGCGGGGAACAATGAGCAGTACTTC. Using reference TRBV7-3 and TRBJ2-7 for the parts outside the CDR3, the full variable domain is GAGVSQTPSNKVTEKGKYVELRCDPISGHTALYWYRQSLGQGPEFLIYFQGTGAADDSGLPNDRFFAVRPEGSVSTLKIQRTERGDSAVYLCASSLKPLAGNNEQYFGPGTRLTVT.

V and J are TRBV6-5 and TRBJ2-5, with D tentatively TRBD2 (7 bases). The CDR3 consists of 15 residues. Per germline, CDR1 MNHEY and CDR2 SVGAGI. Trimming removed 10 bases at V and 5 bases at J, with 23 bases between. Here the CDR3 DNA reads TGTGCCACCCGGAGGGGGGGCGCGGTCGGGGAGACCCAGTACTTC. It yields the protein CATRRGGAVGETQYF.

The J gene is TRBJ1-1, the V gene TRBV4-1; D is undetermined. The CDR3 sequence is 12 residues long. Trimming shortened V by 4 bases and J by 5 bases, and 8 bases separated the two germline ends. Germline V gene data show CDR1 as MGHRA and CDR2 as YSYEKL. The CDR3 sequence: CASSLGKTEAFF. CDR3 sequence (DNA): TGCGCCAGCAGCCTCGGGAAAACTGAAGCTTTCTTT.

A remark on this clonotype: A much larger clonotype is one base distant, so this may be a read error. The chain uses TRBV6-5 and TRBJ2-1, with D maybe TRBD2 (6 bases). The end of the DNA fits TRBJ2-7 better, so the J call may be wrong. Germline CDR1 reads MNHEY; CDR2 reads SVGAGI. The CDR3 contains 13 residues. The CDR3 here is CAARGSAHNEQYF. CDR3 nucleotide sequence: TGTGCCGCCCGGGGGAGCGCCCACAATGAGCAGTACTTC.

This clonotype was seen many times. This sequence joins TRBV29-1 and TRBJ2-1, with 9 bases aligning to TRBD2. The germline V gene encodes CDR1 SQVTM and CDR2 ANQGSEA. CDR3 length equals 17 residues. V lost 2 bases and J lost 3; bases outside the gene matches: 11. The CDR3 DNA reads as TGCAGCGTTGAATTGGGGGTTAGCGGGAGCCTCTACAATGAGCAGTTCTTC. Its protein product is CSVELGVSGSLYNEQFF.

The V gene is TRBV7-6, the J gene TRBJ2-3, with 7 bases aligning to TRBD2. V shed 1 base and J 4 bases; nucleotides not matched to a gene: 8. The V gene's germline CDR1 is SGHVS and CDR2 FNYEAQ. The CDR3 has 16 amino acids. The CDR3 DNA reads TGTGCCAGCAGCTTAGGAGCGGGGTTTAGCGCAGATACGCAGTATTTT. It translates to CASSLGAGFSADTQYF.

This clonotype was seen more than once but under ten times. The chain recombines TRBV7-9 with TRBJ2-1; D assignment may be TRBD1 or TRBD2 (5 bases each). Looked up from germline, CDR1 is SEHNR and CDR2 is FQNEAQ (reference sequence). CDR3 length: 18 residues. V lost 5 bases to trimming and J lost 5 bases, with 25 bases between them. In DNA, the CDR3 is TGTGCCAGCAGCATTGGAGCCTCCCCGTTGGGGGAGAACAATGAGCAGTTCTTC. This codes for CASSIGASPLGENNEQFF. Full variable domain (outside the CDR3, taken from reference TRBV7-9 and TRBJ2-1): DTGVSQNPRHKITKRGQNVTFRCDPISEHNRLYWYRQTLGQGPEFLTYFQNEAQLEKSRLLSDRFSAERPKGSFSTLEIQRTEQGDSAMYLCASSIGASPLGENNEQFFGPGTRLTVL.

CDR3: CASSALVGPHEQFF. The CDR3 DNA sequence: TGTGCCAGCAGTGCCCTAGTAGGCCCCCATGAGCAGTTCTTC. The chain has TRBV2 and TRBJ2-1; D remains unclear. Between the trimmed V and J ends, which lost 4 bases and 8 bases, there was a span of 15 bases. The CDR3 has 14 amino acids. CDR1 and CDR2 (germline): SNHLY, FYNNEI.

A word on this clonotype: A clone one base away is much larger, so this may be a read error. The chain links TRBV5-1 to TRBJ2-1; D perhaps matches TRBD2 (5 bases). The V and J ends lost 7 bases and 0 bases respectively, with 14 bases between them. Germline CDR1 reads SGHRS; CDR2 reads YFSETQ. The CDR3 totals 15 residues. CDR3 protein: CASGQMEASYNEQFF. CDR3 sequence (DNA): TGCGCCAGCGGCCAGATGGAGGCCTCCTACAATGAGCAGTTCTTC.

This clonotype was counted a few times. The chain links TRBV5-1 to TRBJ2-5; 11 bases match TRBD2. This CDR3 region has 14 residues. J lost 5 bases, V lost 5 bases, and 5 bases had no gene match. In germline, CDR1 is SGHRS, CDR2 YFSETQ. As DNA, the CDR3 is TGCGCCAGCAGTACTAGCGGGGGTTATGAGACCCAGTACTTC. Its translation is CASSTSGGYETQYF.

This clonotype was picked up a small number of times. The chain combines TRBV12-3 or TRBV12-4 with TRBJ1-3, with unresolved D. The CDR3 length is 14 residues. V lost 2 bases to trimming and J lost 0 bases, with 5 bases between them. CDR3 sequence: CASSLWGSGNTIYF. The CDR3 DNA is TGTGCCAGCAGTTTATGGGGCTCTGGAAACACCATATATTTT.

This clonotype has a handful of counts. The chain combines TRBV25-1 with TRBJ1-1; 7 nucleotides line up with TRBD1. Unmatched junction bases numbered 11, after V lost 4 bases and J lost 9 bases. The CDR3 covers 14 residues. From germline, CDR1 is MGHDK and CDR2 SYGVNS. The DNA of the CDR3 is TGTGCCAGCAGTGGGGGGTCGGGACAGTCCCAAGCTTTCTTT. Translation: CASSGGSGQSQAFF.

This clonotype was detected many times. J is TRBJ2-5 and V is TRBV7-2; D might be TRBD2 (6 bases). Per the germline V gene, CDR1 is SGHTA and CDR2 is FQGNSA. V lost 4 bases and J lost 8, with 8 bases in between. This CDR3 has 11 amino acids. CDR3 residues: CASSYGSTQYF. The CDR3 nucleotides are TGTGCCAGCAGCTACGGGAGTACCCAGTACTTC.

CDR3: CASSHLGTGGGKEKLFF. CDR3 DNA sequence: TGTGCCAGCAGCCATCTCGGGACAGGGGGAGGGAAGGAAAAACTGTTTTTT. This chain links TRBV3-1 with TRBJ1-4; 11 bases are shared with TRBD1. The ends lost 3 bases at V and 8 bases at J; junction bases unmatched: 11. The CDR3 has 17 residues. The germline V gene encodes CDR1 LGHDT and CDR2 YNNKEL (reference sequence). The full variable domain, its missing parts supplied by reference TRBV3-1 and TRBJ1-4, is DTAVSQTPKYLVTQMGNDKSIKCEQNLGHDTMYWYKQDSKKFLKIMFSYNNKELIINETVPNRFSPKSPDKAHLNLHINSLELGDSAVYFCASSHLGTGGGKEKLFFGSGTQLSVL.

Comments on this clonotype: One end of the junction is discordant with germline, which a read error may explain. The rearrangement links TRBV6-2 or TRBV6-3 to TRBJ2-5; D is tentatively TRBD1 or TRBD2 (5 bases each). This CDR3 is built from 14 residues. Germline values: CDR1 MNHEY, CDR2 SVGEGT. CDR3 DNA sequence: TGTGCCAGCCGTCGGCCGGGGCTGCAGTTGACCCGGTACTTC. It translates to CASRRPGLQLTRYF.